This T cell receptor (beta chain) was documented in a study of blood T cell repertoires in COVID-19. The overall study: Researchers got acute and convalescent COVID-19 samples from the United States, Italy and Spain.

Sequencing was performed with immunoSEQ multiplex PCR; in TCRdb, only in-frame clones are kept and a portion is missing. The repertoire holds some 300,000 clones, with around 92% as singletons. Germline lookup yields CDR1 ENHRY and CDR2 SYGVKD. Trimming cost V 2 bases and J 0 bases, with 5 bases left between them. This CDR3 has 14 amino acids. Sequencing used PBMCs or T cells enriched from blood (not recorded which). J is TRBJ1-3 and V is TRBV10-3; no reliable D call. This receptor was taken from a woman aged 45-65 years who had been exposed to COVID-19. The CDR3 protein is CAISEPSSGNTIYF. Written as DNA, the CDR3 is TGTGCCATCAGTGAGCCGAGCTCTGGAAACACCATATATTTT.